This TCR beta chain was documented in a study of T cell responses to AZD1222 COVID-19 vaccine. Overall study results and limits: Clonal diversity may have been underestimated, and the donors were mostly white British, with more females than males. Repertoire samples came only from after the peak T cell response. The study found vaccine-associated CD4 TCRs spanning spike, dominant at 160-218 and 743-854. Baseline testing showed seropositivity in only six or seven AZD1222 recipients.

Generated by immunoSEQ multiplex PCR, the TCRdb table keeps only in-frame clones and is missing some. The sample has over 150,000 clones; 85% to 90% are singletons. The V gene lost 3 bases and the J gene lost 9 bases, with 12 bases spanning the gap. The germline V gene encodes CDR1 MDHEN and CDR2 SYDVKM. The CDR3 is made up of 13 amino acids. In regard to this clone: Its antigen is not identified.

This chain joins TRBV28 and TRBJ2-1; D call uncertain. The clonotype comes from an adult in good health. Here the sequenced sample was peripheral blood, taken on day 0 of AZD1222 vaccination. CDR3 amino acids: CASSFGGLGEQFF. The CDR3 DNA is TGTGCCAGCAGTTTCGGTGGTTTAGGTGAGCAGTTCTTC. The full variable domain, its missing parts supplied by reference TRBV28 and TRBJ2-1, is DVKVTQSSRYLVKRTGEKVFLECVQDMDHENMFWYRQDPGLGLRLIYFSYDVKMKEKGDIPEGYSVSREKKERFSLILESASTNQTSMYLCASSFGGLGEQFFGPGTRLTVL.